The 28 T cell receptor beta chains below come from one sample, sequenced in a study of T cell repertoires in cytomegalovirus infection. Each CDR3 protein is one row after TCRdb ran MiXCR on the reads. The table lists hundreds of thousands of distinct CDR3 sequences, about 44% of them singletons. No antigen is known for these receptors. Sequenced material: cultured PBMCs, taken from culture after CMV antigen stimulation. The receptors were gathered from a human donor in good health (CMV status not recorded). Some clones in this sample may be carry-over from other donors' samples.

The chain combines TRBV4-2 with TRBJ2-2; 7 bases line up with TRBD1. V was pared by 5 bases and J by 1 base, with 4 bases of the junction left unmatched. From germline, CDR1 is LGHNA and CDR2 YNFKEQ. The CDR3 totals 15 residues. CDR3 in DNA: TGTGCCAGCAGCGTCAGACAGGGGAACACCGGGGAGCTGTTTTTT. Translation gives CASSVRQGNTGELFF.

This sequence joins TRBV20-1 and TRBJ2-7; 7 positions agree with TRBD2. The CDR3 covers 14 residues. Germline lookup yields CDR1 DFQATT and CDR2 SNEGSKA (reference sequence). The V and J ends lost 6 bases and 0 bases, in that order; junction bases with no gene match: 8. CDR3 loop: CSAVRAGPSYEQYF. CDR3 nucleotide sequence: TGCAGTGCCGTCCGAGCGGGGCCCTCCTACGAGCAGTACTTC.

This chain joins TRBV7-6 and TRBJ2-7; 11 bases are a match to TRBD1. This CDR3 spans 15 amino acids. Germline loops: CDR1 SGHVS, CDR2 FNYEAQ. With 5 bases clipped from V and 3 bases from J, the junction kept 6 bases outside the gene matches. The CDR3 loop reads CASSVGGTGGYEQYF. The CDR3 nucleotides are TGTGCCAGCAGCGTTGGGGGGACAGGGGGCTACGAGCAGTACTTC.

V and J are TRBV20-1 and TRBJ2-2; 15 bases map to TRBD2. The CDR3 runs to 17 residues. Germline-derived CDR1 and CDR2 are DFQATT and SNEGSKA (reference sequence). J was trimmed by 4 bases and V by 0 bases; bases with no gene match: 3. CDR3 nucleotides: TGCAGTGCTAGAGATAGGACTAGCGGGAGGGCCACCGGGGAGCTGTTTTTT. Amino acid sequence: CSARDRTSGRATGELFF.

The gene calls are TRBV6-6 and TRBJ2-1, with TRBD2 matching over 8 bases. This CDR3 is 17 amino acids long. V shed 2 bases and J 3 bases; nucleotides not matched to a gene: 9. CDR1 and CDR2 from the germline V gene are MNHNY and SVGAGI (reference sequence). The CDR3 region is CASSYPVSGTSYNEQFF. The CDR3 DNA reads TGTGCCAGCAGTTACCCAGTCTCGGGGACTAGCTACAATGAGCAGTTCTTC.

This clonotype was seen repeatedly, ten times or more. DNA of the CDR3: TGTGCCAGCAGCCCCCTCGGGCAGACTTACAATGAGCAGTTCTTC. It specifies CASSPLGQTYNEQFF. This chain connects TRBV7-2 to TRBJ2-1; D remains unclear. V was shortened by 5 bases and J by 4 bases, with 15 bases between the two germline ends. The germline gives CDR1 SGHTA, CDR2 FQGNSA. The CDR3 sequence is 15 residues long.

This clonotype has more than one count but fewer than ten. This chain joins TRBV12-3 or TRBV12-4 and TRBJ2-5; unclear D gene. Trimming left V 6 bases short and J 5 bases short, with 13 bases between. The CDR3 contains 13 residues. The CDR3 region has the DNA TGTGCCAGCAGCCCCCATTTGGGGGAGACCCAGTACTTC. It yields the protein CASSPHLGETQYF.

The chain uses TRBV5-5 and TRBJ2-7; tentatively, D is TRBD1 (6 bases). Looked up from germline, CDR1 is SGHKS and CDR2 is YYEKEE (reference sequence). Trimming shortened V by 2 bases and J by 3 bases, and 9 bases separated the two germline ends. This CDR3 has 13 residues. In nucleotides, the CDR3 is TGTGCCAGCAGCTTTCTACAGGGCTACGAGCAGTACTTC. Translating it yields CASSFLQGYEQYF.

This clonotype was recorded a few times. The CDR3 spells CASSLQGSGGTEAFF. DNA for the CDR3: TGTGCCAGCAGTTTGCAGGGATCGGGGGGCACTGAAGCTTTCTTT. The chain has TRBV12-3 or TRBV12-4 and TRBJ1-1; a possible D gene is TRBD1 (5 bases). The CDR3 has 15 amino acids. V was clipped by 3 bases and J by 4 bases, with 15 bases between them.

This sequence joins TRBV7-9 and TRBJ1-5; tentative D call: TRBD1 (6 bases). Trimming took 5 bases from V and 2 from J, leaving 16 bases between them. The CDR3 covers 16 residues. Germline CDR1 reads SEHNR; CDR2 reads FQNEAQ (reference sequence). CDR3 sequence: CASSDTARQGNQPQHF. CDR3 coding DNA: TGTGCCAGCAGCGACACGGCTCGACAGGGCAATCAGCCCCAGCATTTT.

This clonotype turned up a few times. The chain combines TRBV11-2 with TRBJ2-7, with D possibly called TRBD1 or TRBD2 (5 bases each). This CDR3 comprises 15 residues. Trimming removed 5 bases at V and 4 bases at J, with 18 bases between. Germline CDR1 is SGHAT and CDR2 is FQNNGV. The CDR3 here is CASSPGTGSPYEQYF. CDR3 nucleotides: TGTGCCAGCAGCCCCGGGACGGGCAGCCCTTACGAGCAGTACTTC.

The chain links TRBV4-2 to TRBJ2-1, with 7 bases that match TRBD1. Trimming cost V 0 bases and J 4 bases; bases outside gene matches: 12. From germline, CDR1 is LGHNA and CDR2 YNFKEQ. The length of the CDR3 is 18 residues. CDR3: CASSQDQGDSRPYNEQFF. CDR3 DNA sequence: TGTGCCAGCAGCCAAGATCAGGGGGACAGCCGACCTTACAATGAGCAGTTCTTC.

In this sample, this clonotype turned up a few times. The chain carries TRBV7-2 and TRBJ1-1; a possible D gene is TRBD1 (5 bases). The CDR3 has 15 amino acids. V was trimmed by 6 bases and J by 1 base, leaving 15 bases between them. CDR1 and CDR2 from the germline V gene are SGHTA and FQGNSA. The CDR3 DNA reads TGTGCCAGCAGGGGGAAGGGGTGGGAGAACACTGAAGCTTTCTTT. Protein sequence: CASRGKGWENTEAFF.

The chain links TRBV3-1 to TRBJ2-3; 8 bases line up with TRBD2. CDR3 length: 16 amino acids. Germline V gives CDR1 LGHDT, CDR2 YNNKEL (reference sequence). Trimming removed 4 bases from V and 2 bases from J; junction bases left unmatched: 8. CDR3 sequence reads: CASSPIGGAYTDTQYF. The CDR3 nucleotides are TGTGCCAGCAGCCCGATCGGGGGGGCTTACACAGATACGCAGTATTTT.

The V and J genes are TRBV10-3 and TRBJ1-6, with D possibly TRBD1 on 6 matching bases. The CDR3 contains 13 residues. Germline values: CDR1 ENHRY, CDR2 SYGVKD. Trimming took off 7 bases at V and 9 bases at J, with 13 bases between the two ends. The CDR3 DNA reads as TGTGCCATCACCGAGGGGGGTATTTCACCCCTCCACTTT. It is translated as CAITEGGISPLHF.

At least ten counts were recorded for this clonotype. CDR3 amino acids: CASSSQGQGVRQPQHF. The CDR3 nucleotides read TGTGCCAGCAGTTCACAAGGACAGGGGGTGAGGCAGCCCCAGCATTTT. The chain couples TRBV7-2 to TRBJ1-5; the match to TRBD1 covers 10 bases. Germline V lookup: CDR1 SGHTA, CDR2 FQGNSA. The CDR3 totals 16 residues. Trimming removed 6 bases from V and 7 bases from J; junction bases left unmatched: 12. The full variable domain, in which reference TRBV7-2 and TRBJ1-5 provide the parts outside the CDR3, is GAGVSQSPSNKVTEKGKDVELRCDPISGHTALYWYRQSLGQGLEFLIYFQGNSAPDKSGLPSDRFSAERTGGSVSTLTIQRTQQEDSAVYLCASSSQGQGVRQPQHFGDGTRLSIL.

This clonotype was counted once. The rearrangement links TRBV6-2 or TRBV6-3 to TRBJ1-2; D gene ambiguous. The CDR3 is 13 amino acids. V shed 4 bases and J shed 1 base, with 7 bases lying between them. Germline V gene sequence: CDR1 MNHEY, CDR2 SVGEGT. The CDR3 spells CASSSDLNYGYTF. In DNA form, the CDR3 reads TGTGCCAGCAGTTCGGACCTTAACTATGGCTACACCTTC.

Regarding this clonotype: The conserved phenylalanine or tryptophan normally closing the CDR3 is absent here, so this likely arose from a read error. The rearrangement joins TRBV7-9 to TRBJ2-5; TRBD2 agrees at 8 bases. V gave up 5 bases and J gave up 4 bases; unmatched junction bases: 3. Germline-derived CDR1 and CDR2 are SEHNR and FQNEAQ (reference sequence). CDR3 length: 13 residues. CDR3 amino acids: CASSIGGAETQYL. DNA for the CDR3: TGTGCCAGCAGCATCGGGGGGGCAGAGACCCAGTACCTC.

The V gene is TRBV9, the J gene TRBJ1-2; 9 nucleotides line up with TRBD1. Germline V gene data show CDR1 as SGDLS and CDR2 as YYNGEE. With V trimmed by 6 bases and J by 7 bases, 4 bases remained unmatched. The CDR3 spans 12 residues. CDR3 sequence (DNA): TGTGCCAGCATGGGACAGGGTTTTGGCTACACCTTC. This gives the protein CASMGQGFGYTF.

The CDR3 reads CASSLLSGAQFF. The CDR3 nucleotides read TGTGCCAGCAGCTTATTGAGCGGGGCTCAGTTCTTC. The chain combines TRBV7-9 with TRBJ2-1; 7 bases align to TRBD2. From germline, CDR1 is SEHNR and CDR2 FQNEAQ (reference sequence). The CDR3 has 12 amino acids. Germline trimming cut 2 bases from V and 13 bases from J; bases unmatched to any gene: 5.

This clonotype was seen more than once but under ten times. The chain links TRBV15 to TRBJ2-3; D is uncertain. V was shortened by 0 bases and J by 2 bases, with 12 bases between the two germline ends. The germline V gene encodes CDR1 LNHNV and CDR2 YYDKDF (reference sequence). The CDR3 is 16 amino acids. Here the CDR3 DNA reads TGTGCCACCAGCAGAGATCCCCGGACCAACACAGATACGCAGTATTTT. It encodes CATSRDPRTNTDTQYF.

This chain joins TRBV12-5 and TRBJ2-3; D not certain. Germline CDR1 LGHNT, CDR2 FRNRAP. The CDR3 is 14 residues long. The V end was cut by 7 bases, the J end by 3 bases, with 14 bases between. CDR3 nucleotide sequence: TGTGCTAGTGCTACCTCGCCAGTTACAGATACGCAGTATTTT. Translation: CASATSPVTDTQYF. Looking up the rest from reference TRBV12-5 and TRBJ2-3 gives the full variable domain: DARVTQTPRHKVTEMGQEVTMRCQPILGHNTVFWYRQTMMQGLELLAYFRNRAPLDDSGMPKDRFSAEMPDATLATLKIQPSEPRDSAVYFCASATSPVTDTQYFGPGTRLTVL.

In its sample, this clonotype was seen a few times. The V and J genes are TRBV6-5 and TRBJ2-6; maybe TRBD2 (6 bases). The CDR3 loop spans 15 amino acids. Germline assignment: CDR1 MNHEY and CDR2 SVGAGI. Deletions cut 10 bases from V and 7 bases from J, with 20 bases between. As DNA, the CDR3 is TGTGCCACATCGGGGGTGGGGCCCCCCGCCAACGTCCTGACTTTC. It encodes CATSGVGPPANVLTF.

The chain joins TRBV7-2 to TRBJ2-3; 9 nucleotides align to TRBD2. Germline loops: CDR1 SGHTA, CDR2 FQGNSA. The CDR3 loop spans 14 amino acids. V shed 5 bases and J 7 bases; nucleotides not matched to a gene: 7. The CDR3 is CASSQGTSPNTQYF. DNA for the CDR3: TGTGCCAGCAGCCAAGGGACTAGCCCGAATACGCAGTATTTT. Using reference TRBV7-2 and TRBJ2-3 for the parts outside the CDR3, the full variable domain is GAGVSQSPSNKVTEKGKDVELRCDPISGHTALYWYRQSLGQGLEFLIYFQGNSAPDKSGLPSDRFSAERTGGSVSTLTIQRTQQEDSAVYLCASSQGTSPNTQYFGPGTRLTVL.

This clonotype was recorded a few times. The CDR3 bases are TGTGCCAGCAGTTCCGGGACAGGACTCACCGGGGAGCTGTTTTTT. It is translated as CASSSGTGLTGELFF. The chain employs TRBV5-8 and TRBJ2-2; 8 nucleotides line up with TRBD1. Germline CDR1 SGHTS, CDR2 YDEGEE. The junction had 7 bases not matched to a gene; V was cut back by 5 bases and J by 4 bases. The CDR3 is 15 residues long.

CDR3 in DNA: TGTGCCAGCAGGGCCGCGGGGACAGGGAACTCACCCCTCCACTTT. It specifies CASRAAGTGNSPLHF. This chain joins TRBV11-2 and TRBJ1-6; 9 nucleotides line up with TRBD1. This CDR3 comprises 15 residues. Unmatched junction bases numbered 10, after V lost 6 bases and J lost 10 bases. Germline CDR1 is SGHAT and CDR2 is FQNNGV.

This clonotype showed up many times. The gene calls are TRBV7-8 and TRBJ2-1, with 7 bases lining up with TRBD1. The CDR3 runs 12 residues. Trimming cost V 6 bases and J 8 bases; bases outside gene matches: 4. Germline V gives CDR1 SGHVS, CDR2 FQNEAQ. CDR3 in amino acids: CASRPTGDEQFF. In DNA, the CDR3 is TGTGCCAGCAGACCAACAGGGGATGAGCAGTTCTTC.

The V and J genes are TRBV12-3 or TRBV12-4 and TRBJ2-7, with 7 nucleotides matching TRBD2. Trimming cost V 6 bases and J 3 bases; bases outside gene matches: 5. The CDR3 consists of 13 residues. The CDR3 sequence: CASRGEGLYEQYF. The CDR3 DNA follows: TGTGCCAGCAGGGGGGAGGGGCTCTACGAGCAGTACTTC.